This T cell receptor (beta chain) was captured in a study of cytomegalovirus exposure and HLA in healthy donors. Whole-study findings and limits: About 87% or about 30% of the time was how often most TCR beta V segments were productive, according to an earlier analysis. Reports showed the classifier diagnosing cytomegalovirus status with high specificity and sensitivity.

Of note for this clone: Its antigen is not identified.

It was with 60 Vbeta and 13 Jbeta primers that the PCR ran. Sequencing used immunoSEQ multiplex PCR; TCRdb keeps in-frame clones, though not all of them. The table records roughly 170,000 clones, roughly 80% of them present only once. Germline CDR1 MNHNY, CDR2 SVGAGI (reference sequence). Trimming took 7 bases from V and 9 from J; bases not matched to a gene: 9. This CDR3 is built from 14 residues. The chain combines TRBV6-6 with TRBJ1-6, with 7 bases that match TRBD1. This clonotype originated in a young man in good health and CMV-seronegative. Sequenced: PBMCs. The CDR3 DNA reads TGTGCCAGCAAACCAGGACAGGCCGGTTCACCCCTCCACTTT. Translating it yields CASKPGQAGSPLHF.